The 14 T cell receptor beta chains in this list originate from one sample, sequenced in a study of metastatic and nonmetastatic thyroid tumors. All patients were treatment-naive before thyroid surgery. TCRdb reanalyzed the PCR reads via MiXCR. Of about 33,000 clones in the sample, 18% are singletons; the top ten hold 12%. The specimen was blood. Receptors were obtained from a male donor with papillary thyroid cancer or a benign thyroid nodule (not recorded which). Some clones in this sample may be carry-over from other donors' samples.

This clone was counted at least ten times. V usage is TRBV5-6 and J usage is TRBJ1-4; 8 bases match TRBD1. From germline, CDR1 is SGHDT and CDR2 YYEEEE. The J segment lost 7 bases and the V segment lost 2 bases, leaving 7 bases of the junction unmatched. This CDR3 spans 15 amino acids. CDR3 protein: CASSLTQGAGEKLFF. The CDR3 DNA is TGTGCCAGCAGCTTAACCCAGGGGGCTGGTGAAAAACTGTTTTTT.

Concerning this clone itself: Germline and junction disagree at one end, which may indicate a read error. This chain connects TRBV6-6 to TRBJ1-5; no firm D call. Germline CDR1 MNHNY, CDR2 SVGAGI (reference sequence). CDR3 length: 17 residues. This CDR3 is CASSYPSRSTGNQPQHF. CDR3 bases: TGCGCCAGCAGTTACCCTTCCAGGAGTACTGGCAATCAGCCCCAGCATTTT.

This clone has just a few counts. The chain combines TRBV27 with TRBJ2-7; D is unclear. Trimming pared 2 bases from V and 2 bases from J, leaving 7 bases between. This CDR3 spans 13 amino acids. Per the germline V gene, CDR1 is MNHEY and CDR2 is SMNVEV (reference sequence). The CDR3 spells CASSLRQAYEQYF. The CDR3 nucleotides are TGTGCCAGCAGTTTAAGGCAGGCCTACGAGCAGTACTTC.

The gene calls are TRBV11-2 and TRBJ1-2; possible D gene TRBD1, 5 bases. The germline V and J ends were trimmed by 6 bases and 0 bases, with 11 bases remaining between them. Looked up from germline, CDR1 is SGHAT and CDR2 is FQNNGV. The CDR3 covers 14 residues. The CDR3 protein is CASSESTANYGYTF. For the CDR3, the DNA is TGTGCCAGCAGTGAGTCGACAGCTAACTATGGCTACACCTTC.

The table lists this clone with many counts. CDR3 sequence: CASSLVPRSAGLAKNIQYF. The CDR3 nucleotides are TGTGCCAGCAGCTTAGTCCCTCGAAGCGCAGGGCTAGCCAAAAACATTCAGTACTTC. This chain joins TRBV7-2 and TRBJ2-4; tentatively, D is TRBD1 (5 bases). Per the germline V gene, CDR1 is SGHTA and CDR2 is FQGNSA. Trimming took 1 base from V and 0 from J, leaving 19 bases between them. This CDR3 has 19 amino acids.

This clone was seen ten or more times. The V gene is TRBV5-1, the J gene TRBJ2-1; 7 bases line up with TRBD2. With V trimmed by 4 bases and J by 2 bases, 3 bases remained unmatched. The germline gives CDR1 SGHRS, CDR2 YFSETQ. The length of the CDR3 is 14 residues. The CDR3 here is CASSGGTTYNEQFF. The CDR3 region has the DNA TGCGCCAGCAGCGGAGGGACTACCTACAATGAGCAGTTCTTC.

This rearrangement joins TRBV19 to TRBJ1-5, with no clear D. CDR3 length: 14 amino acids. Per germline, CDR1 LNHDA and CDR2 SQIVND (reference sequence). V lost 7 bases and J 3 bases, leaving 13 bases between the germline ends. The CDR3 DNA is TGTGCCAGTATTGGGCAGATGATCAATCAGCCCCAGCATTTT. Its translation: CASIGQMINQPQHF.

The V call is TRBV11-2, the J call TRBJ2-7; 7 positions match TRBD1. V shed 2 bases, J shed 5 bases, and the junction held 9 bases outside the gene matches. The germline V gene has CDR1 SGHAT and CDR2 FQNNGV. The CDR3 spans 15 residues. CDR3 DNA sequence: TGTGCCAGCAGCTTAAACCGGGACAGTTGGAACGAGCAGTACTTC. It translates to CASSLNRDSWNEQYF.

This clone occurred a few times. The chain combines TRBV5-1 with TRBJ1-1; a possible D gene is TRBD1 (6 bases). The length of the CDR3 is 18 residues. The ends were cut back, 4 bases at V and 1 base at J, with 23 bases in the middle. CDR1 is SGHRS, CDR2 YFSETQ, per germline. This CDR3 reads CASSTGVGGAPSNTEAFF. CDR3 DNA sequence: TGCGCCAGCAGCACCGGGGTCGGGGGGGCCCCTTCGAACACTGAAGCTTTCTTT.

In this sample, this clone turned up many times. This chain links TRBV2 with TRBJ2-3; TRBD2 aligns across 10 bases. CDR1 and CDR2 from the germline V gene are SNHLY and FYNNEI. This CDR3 has 14 amino acids. The V and J ends lost 7 bases and 1 base, in that order; junction bases with no gene match: 2. CDR3 sequence (DNA): TGTGCCAGCATTGGACTAGCGGGCACAGATACGCAGTATTTT. This translates into CASIGLAGTDTQYF.

This clone came up a few times. This chain links TRBV12-3 or TRBV12-4 with TRBJ2-7; no firm D call. The length of the CDR3 is 14 residues. Trimming took 2 bases from V and 2 from J, leaving 10 bases between them. CDR3: CASSLRTYTYEQYF. The CDR3 bases are TGTGCCAGCAGTTTACGCACCTATACCTACGAGCAGTACTTC.

In its sample, this clone was seen many times. This chain links TRBV20-1 with TRBJ2-7, with 9 bases lining up with TRBD1. CDR3 size: 15 residues. The V segment lost 0 bases and the J segment 0 bases; nucleotides outside the gene matches: 3. CDR1 DFQATT and CDR2 SNEGSKA come from the germline V gene (reference sequence). Here the CDR3 DNA reads TGCAGTGCTAGAGATCAGGACAGGGGCTCCTACGAGCAGTACTTC. The encoded protein is CSARDQDRGSYEQYF.

This clone was recorded many times. The chain links TRBV30 to TRBJ1-4; D ambiguous. Germline V lookup: CDR1 GTSNPN, CDR2 SVGIG (reference sequence). V was cut by 4 bases and J by 8 bases, with 17 bases left in between. CDR3 length: 14 residues. CDR3 sequence reads: CAWNPSPHPEKLFF. The DNA of the CDR3 is TGTGCCTGGAATCCATCCCCCCATCCCGAAAAACTGTTTTTT.

The chain joins TRBV30 to TRBJ2-5; TRBD1 aligns across 8 bases. The J segment lost 5 bases and the V segment lost 5 bases, leaving 4 bases of the junction unmatched. This CDR3 has 12 amino acids. Germline CDR1 GTSNPN, CDR2 SVGIG (reference sequence). This CDR3 reads CAWGTGGETQYF. The CDR3 region has the DNA TGTGCCTGGGGGACAGGCGGGGAGACCCAGTACTTC.